This T cell receptor (beta chain) originates from a study of shared clonotypes between healthy human individuals. The CDR3 runs to 13 residues. Germline V gene lookup returns CDR1 SEHNR and CDR2 FQNEAQ (reference sequence). Trimming took 4 bases from V and 3 from J, leaving 10 bases between them. Genomic DNA came from 90 million or so PBMCs in unsorted samples. Data came from immunoSEQ multiplex PCR; TCRdb stores just in-frame clones and leaves some out. This sample has more than 450,000 clones, with more than 65% found just once. The rearrangement joins TRBV7-9 to TRBJ2-7; D remains ambiguous. The sample taken for sequencing was PBMCs. The origin of this receptor is a woman aged 40 to 50 in good health. Some clones in this sample may be carry-over from other donors' samples. The CDR3 region has the DNA TGTGCCAGCAGCTCAGACGGTTTCTACGAGCAGTACTTC. It translates to CASSSDGFYEQYF.